This T cell receptor (beta chain) was retrieved from a study of shared clonotypes between healthy human individuals. In the study overall: For every donor, three CD4 naive, three CD4 memory, two CD8 naive and one CD8 memory plates were used.

How the authors handled the data: ImmunoSEQ gave junction-only sequences without quality scores, so filtering differed. Method: immunoSEQ multiplex PCR; TCRdb's copy keeps in-frame clones and lacks some. The DNA was the basis for D and trimming; V, J and clone size are from that table. The table lists a few hundred thousand clones, 97% of them singletons. Investigators divided CD4+ cells into CD45RA+ naive and CD45RA-negative memory subsets. The material sequenced was naive CD4+ T cells sorted from blood. Subset reported: CD45RA+ positively selected. The clonotype comes from a woman between 25 and 40 years old in good health.

The CDR3 nucleotides are TGTGCCAGCCGGGGAGCGTCGACGAACTATGGCTACACCTTC. This translates into CASRGASTNYGYTF. This chain uses TRBV7-9 with TRBJ1-2; the D is unclear. CDR3 size: 14 residues. Germline assignment: CDR1 SEHNR and CDR2 FQNEAQ (reference sequence). V was pared by 8 bases and J by 2 bases, with 15 bases between.